A few counts support the clone carrying this TCR beta chain. What it recognizes is unknown. The library was made from cDNA and included unique molecular identifiers. Around 500,000 cDNA molecules were recovered from an input of roughly 0.95 to 11 million T cells. MiXCR was run by TCRdb on the PCR reads, yielding one entry per CDR3 protein. Among hundreds of thousands of distinct CDR3 sequences listed, around 27% were seen once. The sample is drawn from a study of post-analysis software for immune sequencing data. Study in general: Relapsing-remitting, secondary progressive and progressive-relapsing multiple sclerosis courses were included.

Study outcomes and limitations: Relative to controls, patients with multiple sclerosis showed significantly lower normalized Chao1 diversity. Those samples that were prepared in the same batch co-clustered strongly by F measure.

Source material: blood. This TCR was recovered from a girl aged 10 to 17 with multiple sclerosis.

The DNA of the CDR3 is TGTGCCAGCAGTTTATTGGAGAACTATGGCTACACCTTC. Translating gives CASSLLENYGYTF. V usage is TRBV28 and J usage is TRBJ1-2; D is unclear. The CDR3 totals 13 residues. V lost 1 base and J lost 2, with 5 bases in between. CDR1 is MDHEN and CDR2 is SYDVKM in the germline V gene.